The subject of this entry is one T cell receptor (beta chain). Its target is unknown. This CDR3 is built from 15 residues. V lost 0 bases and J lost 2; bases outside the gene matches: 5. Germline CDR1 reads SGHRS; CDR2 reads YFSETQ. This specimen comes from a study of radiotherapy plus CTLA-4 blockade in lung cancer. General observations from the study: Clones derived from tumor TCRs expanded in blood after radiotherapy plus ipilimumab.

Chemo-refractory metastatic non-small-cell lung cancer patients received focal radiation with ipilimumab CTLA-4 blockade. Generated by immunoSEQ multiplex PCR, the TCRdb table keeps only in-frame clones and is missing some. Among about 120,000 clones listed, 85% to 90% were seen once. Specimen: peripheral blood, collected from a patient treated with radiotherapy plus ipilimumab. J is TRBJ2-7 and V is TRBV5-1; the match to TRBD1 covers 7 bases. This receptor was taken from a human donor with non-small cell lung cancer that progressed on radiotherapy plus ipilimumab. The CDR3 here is CASSLEQGRTYEQYF. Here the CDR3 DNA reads TGCGCCAGCAGCTTGGAACAGGGGCGAACCTACGAGCAGTACTTC. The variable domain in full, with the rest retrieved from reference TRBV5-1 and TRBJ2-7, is KAGVTQTPRYLIKTRGQQVTLSCSPISGHRSVSWYQQTPGQGLQFLFEYFSETQRNKGNFPGRFSGRQFSNSRSEMNVSTLELGDSALYLCASSLEQGRTYEQYFGPGTRLTVT.